The 25 T cell receptor beta chains reported below all come from one sample, sequenced in a study of blood T cells in healthy people across ages. A second roughly 6 to 12 cycle PCR used barcoded and J-beta primers. In TCRdb, the 5' RACE reads were re-called with MiXCR into one record per CDR3 protein. Seen here are 600,000 to 800,000 distinct CDR3 sequences, under 25% observed once, and the top ten hold 3.5% to 4%. The sample comprised blood. All receptors derive from a man between 65 and 79 years old in good health.

In its sample, this clonotype was seen many times. V is TRBV7-2 and J is TRBJ2-5, with 10 bases identical to TRBD2. CDR1 and CDR2 from the germline V gene are SGHTA and FQGNSA. There are 17 residues in the CDR3. J lost 2 bases, V lost 4 bases, and 10 bases had no gene match. In DNA form, the CDR3 reads TGTGCCAGCAGCTCAGGGATGGTAGCGGGAGGTCAAGAGACCCAGTACTTC. Translating gives CASSSGMVAGGQETQYF.

This clonotype showed up just a few times. The chain employs TRBV29-1 and TRBJ2-1, with TRBD1 identical over 10 bases. Germline V CDR1 and CDR2: SQVTM, ANQGSEA. The V and J ends lost 7 bases and 4 bases, in that order; junction bases with no gene match: 10. There are 15 residues in the CDR3. CDR3 sequence reads: CSAHSGTGVYNEQFF. For the CDR3, the DNA is TGCAGCGCCCACTCCGGGACAGGGGTTTACAATGAGCAGTTCTTC.

This clonotype came up a few times. The chain combines TRBV7-2 with TRBJ2-5; D not resolved. The germline V gene has CDR1 SGHTA and CDR2 FQGNSA. Trimming removed 2 bases at V and 5 bases at J, with 9 bases between. This CDR3 has 13 amino acids. The CDR3 sequence is CASSLRLDETQYF. The DNA of the CDR3 is TGTGCCAGCAGCTTACGGCTAGACGAGACCCAGTACTTC. Drawing the rest from reference TRBV7-2 and TRBJ2-5, the complete variable domain is GAGVSQSPSNKVTEKGKDVELRCDPISGHTALYWYRQSLGQGLEFLIYFQGNSAPDKSGLPSDRFSAERTGGSVSTLTIQRTQQEDSAVYLCASSLRLDETQYFGPGTRLLVL.

This clonotype was picked up a small number of times. The genes are TRBV10-3 and TRBJ2-2; D possibly corresponds to TRBD2 (6 bases). The V end was cut by 6 bases, the J end by 3 bases, with 14 bases between. CDR3 length: 15 residues. Per germline, CDR1 ENHRY and CDR2 SYGVKD. The CDR3 loop is CAISPPDYDTGELFF. In DNA, the CDR3 is TGTGCCATCAGCCCACCGGACTACGACACCGGGGAGCTGTTTTTT.

This clonotype has only a few counts. V is TRBV6-2 or TRBV6-3 and J is TRBJ1-1; 7 nucleotides agree with TRBD1. V shed 6 bases and J 10 bases; nucleotides not matched to a gene: 11. The V gene's germline CDR1 is MNHEY and CDR2 SVGEGT. The CDR3 extends over 13 amino acids. The CDR3 loop reads CASSLSRQGRAFF. CDR3 bases: TGTGCCAGCAGCCTCTCGAGACAGGGTCGAGCTTTCTTT.

This clonotype has only a few counts. This chain uses TRBV5-1 with TRBJ1-2, with D maybe TRBD1 (6 bases). The CDR3 is made up of 14 amino acids. Trimming left V 3 bases short and J 2 bases short, with 11 bases between. The germline CDR1 and CDR2 sequences are SGHRS and YFSETQ. The CDR3 DNA reads as TGCGCCAGCAGCTCCGGGACAACGAACTATGGCTACACCTTC. Its protein product is CASSSGTTNYGYTF.

The chain couples TRBV12-3 or TRBV12-4 to TRBJ2-5; D gene uncertain. This CDR3 has 14 amino acids. V gave up 5 bases and J gave up 4 bases, with 14 bases separating them. This CDR3 reads CASSPLLVSETQYF. The CDR3, as DNA: TGTGCCAGCAGTCCACTACTGGTTTCAGAGACCCAGTACTTC.

This clonotype was counted a few times. The chain links TRBV6-6 to TRBJ2-3; 8 bases align to TRBD2. After removal of 10 bases from V and 5 bases from J, the junction contained 5 bases not matched to a gene. The CDR3 extends over 12 amino acids. Germline V gene data show CDR1 as MNHNY and CDR2 as SVGAGI (reference sequence). The CDR3 is CATGAGGDTQYF. The DNA for the CDR3 is TGTGCCACCGGCGCGGGGGGAGATACGCAGTATTTT.

The chain has TRBV6-5 and TRBJ2-5, with 9 bases lining up with TRBD2. The germline V gene encodes CDR1 MNHEY and CDR2 SVGAGI. The CDR3 is 15 residues long. The V and J ends lost 0 bases and 5 bases, in that order; junction bases with no gene match: 4. CDR3 region: CASSYSASGVETQYF. CDR3 bases: TGTGCCAGCAGTTACTCGGCTAGCGGGGTTGAGACCCAGTACTTC.

V gene TRBV9 combines with J gene TRBJ2-7, with 7 bases fitting TRBD2. The V gene end was trimmed by 0 bases and the J gene end by 5 bases; junction bases not matched to a gene: 11. The length of the CDR3 is 16 residues. The germline V gene has CDR1 SGDLS and CDR2 YYNGEE. The CDR3 DNA follows: TGTGCCAGCAGCGTAGATGGAGCGGGATTCGACGACGAGCAGTACTTC. It encodes CASSVDGAGFDDEQYF.

In the case of this clonotype: A much larger clonotype is one base distant, so this may be a read error. The gene calls are TRBV20-1 and TRBJ2-3; no definite D call. Trimming removed 2 bases at V and 3 bases at J, with 12 bases between. In germline, CDR1 is DFQATT, CDR2 SNEGSKA (reference sequence). The CDR3 has 14 residues. DNA of the CDR3: TGCAGTGCTAGACGCGAGGCCCGGACAGATACGCAGTATTTT. Translation: CSARREARTDTQYF.

The chain has TRBV6-5 and TRBJ1-1, with D maybe TRBD1 (6 bases). There are 10 residues in the CDR3. V was trimmed by 7 bases and J by 7 bases, leaving 7 bases between them. In germline, CDR1 is MNHEY, CDR2 SVGAGI. The CDR3 bases are TGTGCCAGCATCAGGGGTGAAGCTTTCTTT. This sequence encodes CASIRGEAFF.

The table lists this clonotype with a few counts. The rearrangement uses TRBV20-1 and TRBJ1-1, with TRBD1 matching over 8 bases. The CDR3 extends over 18 amino acids. Germline loops: CDR1 DFQATT, CDR2 SNEGSKA (reference sequence). V was pared by 1 base and J by 0 bases, with 13 bases of the junction left unmatched. The CDR3 reads CSARGPIRQGWMNTEAFF. For the CDR3, the DNA is TGCAGTGCTAGAGGACCTATACGACAGGGGTGGATGAACACTGAAGCTTTCTTT.

This clonotype was detected ten times or more. The V and J genes are TRBV7-9 and TRBJ2-7; D is possibly TRBD1 (6 bases). V gave up 6 bases and J gave up 2 bases, with 14 bases separating them. The CDR3 is 14 amino acids. From germline, CDR1 is SEHNR and CDR2 FQNEAQ (reference sequence). CDR3 in amino acids: CASSLTGQAYEQYF. CDR3 sequence (DNA): TGTGCCAGCAGTCTAACGGGACAAGCCTACGAGCAGTACTTC.

V gene TRBV11-2 combines with J gene TRBJ2-5, with D perhaps being TRBD1 or TRBD2 (5 bases each). Trimming took 0 bases from V and 3 from J, leaving 8 bases between them. The CDR3 contains 14 residues. Germline loops: CDR1 SGHAT, CDR2 FQNNGV. The CDR3 DNA reads as TGTGCCAGCAGCTTAGACGGGACCAAAGAGACCCAGTACTTC. This translates into CASSLDGTKETQYF.

This clonotype appeared a single time. This chain uses TRBV12-3 or TRBV12-4 with TRBJ2-5; 8 bases fit TRBD1. J lost 4 bases, V lost 7 bases, and 8 bases had no gene match. The CDR3 is made up of 14 amino acids. The CDR3: CASTQNGQGETQYF. The CDR3 DNA reads as TGTGCCAGCACGCAAAATGGACAGGGAGAGACCCAGTACTTC.

This clonotype was counted between two and nine times. The chain carries TRBV27 and TRBJ2-3; D call uncertain. V was shortened by 9 bases and J by 4 bases, with 14 bases between the two germline ends. CDR1 is MNHEY, CDR2 SMNVEV, per germline (reference sequence). The CDR3 is 13 residues long. CDR3 region: CASRETGADTQYF. As DNA, the CDR3 is TGTGCCAGTAGAGAGACTGGGGCAGATACGCAGTATTTT.

The chain carries TRBV5-8 and TRBJ2-6, with TRBD1 identical over 7 bases. Trimming took 4 bases from V and 0 from J; bases not matched to a gene: 7. Germline-derived CDR1 and CDR2 are SGHTS and YDEGEE. The CDR3 covers 17 residues. This CDR3 is CASSLTGKSSGANVLTF. The CDR3 nucleotides are TGTGCCAGCAGCCTGACAGGGAAATCCTCTGGGGCCAACGTCCTGACTTTC.

This chain connects TRBV20-1 to TRBJ2-5, with 11 bases matching TRBD1. The CDR3 contains 15 residues. The germline V gene has CDR1 DFQATT and CDR2 SNEGSKA (reference sequence). V lost 3 bases, J lost 4 bases, and 7 bases stayed unmatched. CDR3 sequence reads: CSASPGTGGAETQYF. The CDR3 DNA reads TGCAGTGCTAGTCCCGGGACAGGGGGAGCAGAGACCCAGTACTTC.

The genes are TRBV15 and TRBJ2-5, with D possibly TRBD2 on 5 matching bases. The DNA end favors TRBJ2-1, so the J call may be wrong. The germline CDR1 and CDR2 sequences are LNHNV and YYDKDF (reference sequence). The CDR3 runs 14 residues. The CDR3 is CATSNPGLINEQFF. The DNA for the CDR3 is TGTGCCACCAGCAACCCCGGACTGATTAATGAGCAGTTCTTC.

This clonotype was seen at least ten times. The chain couples TRBV12-3 or TRBV12-4 to TRBJ2-2; D is unclear. The CDR3 extends over 14 amino acids. With 5 bases removed from V and 1 base from J, the gap between germline ends came to 8 bases. DNA of the CDR3: TGTGCCAGCAGTCCTCTTCTGAACACCGGGGAGCTGTTTTTT. Protein product: CASSPLLNTGELFF.

This clonotype appeared a few times. This chain joins TRBV29-1 and TRBJ1-2; possibly TRBD1 for D (5 bases). From germline, CDR1 is SQVTM and CDR2 ANQGSEA. V lost 7 bases to trimming and J lost 4 bases, with 16 bases between them. This CDR3 is 13 amino acids long. The CDR3 is CSASGGQGYGYTF. DNA of the CDR3: TGCAGCGCCTCGGGAGGTCAGGGCTATGGCTACACCTTC. The full variable domain, rest sourced from reference TRBV29-1 and TRBJ1-2, is SAVISQKPSRDICQRGTSLTIQCQVDSQVTMMFWYRQQPGQSLTLIATANQGSEATYESGFVIDKFPISRPNLTFSTLTVSNMSPEDSSIYLCSASGGQGYGYTFGSGTRLTVV.

This clonotype showed up many times. Given the absence of the conserved phenylalanine or tryptophan at the CDR3 end, a read error is likely. The DNA is omitted, as the CDR3 cannot be located on it reliably, and the CDR3 follows TCRdb's listing. The chain employs TRBV7-8 and TRBJ2-3; TRBD2 was called by the table and not checked on the DNA. The CDR3 comprises 15 residues, both ends counted. CDR1 and CDR2 from the germline V gene are SGHVS and FQNEAQ. CDR3 amino acids: CASSLSTSGRAYYTL.

This clonotype was seen only once. This sequence joins TRBV11-2 and TRBJ2-7; D gene uncertain. The germline V gene has CDR1 SGHAT and CDR2 FQNNGV. This CDR3 comprises 12 residues. The V end was cut by 3 bases, the J end by 12 bases, with 15 bases between. CDR3 sequence reads: CASSLSARAWYF. CDR3 nucleotide sequence: TGTGCCAGCAGCTTGTCGGCCCGAGCTTGGTACTTC.

This clonotype showed up just a few times. This chain connects TRBV6-1 to TRBJ1-5; D is possibly TRBD1 (6 bases). Deletions cut 6 bases from V and 6 bases from J, with 18 bases between. This CDR3 region has 15 residues. Per the germline V gene, CDR1 is MNHNS and CDR2 is SASEGT. The CDR3 bases are TGTGCCAGCAGGGAGGTCTGGGGGGGCAGTCAGCCCCAGCATTTT. Translated: CASREVWGGSQPQHF.